This T cell receptor beta chain was obtained from a study of T cells in Graves' hyperthyroidism and ophthalmopathy. Losses at the gene ends were 4 bases for V and 8 bases for J; bases not matched to a gene: 4. Per germline, CDR1 MDHEN and CDR2 SYDVKM. The CDR3 loop spans 13 amino acids. This clonotype was seen repeatedly, ten times or more. Researchers amplified the TCR beta CDR3 regions from RNA transcripts. When the TCR CDR3 underwent first-round RT-PCR, the HTBI primer set was used. TCRdb analysed the multiplex PCR reads with MiXCR anew, one entry per CDR3 protein. The profile shows approximately 100,000 distinct CDR3 sequences, around 37% of them singletons.

V gene TRBV28 combines with J gene TRBJ1-4, with 7 bases lining up with TRBD1. Material for sequencing was peripheral blood or thyroid tissue (not recorded which). The receptor was derived from a woman aged 25 to 39 with Graves' hyperthyroidism. The CDR3 sequence: CASSSQGREKLFF. As DNA, the CDR3 is TGTGCCAGCAGTTCACAGGGGCGGGAAAAACTGTTTTTT.